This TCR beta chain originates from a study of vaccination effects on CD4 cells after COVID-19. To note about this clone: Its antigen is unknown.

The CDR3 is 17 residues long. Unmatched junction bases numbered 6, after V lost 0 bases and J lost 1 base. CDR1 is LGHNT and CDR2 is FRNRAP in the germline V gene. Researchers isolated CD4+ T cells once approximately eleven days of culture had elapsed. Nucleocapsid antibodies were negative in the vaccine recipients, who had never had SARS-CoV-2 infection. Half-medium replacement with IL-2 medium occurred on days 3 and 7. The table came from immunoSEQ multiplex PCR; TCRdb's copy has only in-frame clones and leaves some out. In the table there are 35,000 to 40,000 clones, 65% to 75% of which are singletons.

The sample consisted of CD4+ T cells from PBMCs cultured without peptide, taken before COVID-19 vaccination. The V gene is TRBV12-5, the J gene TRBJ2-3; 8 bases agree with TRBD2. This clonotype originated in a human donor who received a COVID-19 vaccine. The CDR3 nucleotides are TGTGCTAGTGGTTTGGTAGTAGGGACTAGAGGCACAGATACGCAGTATTTT. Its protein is CASGLVVGTRGTDTQYF.